Described below is a single TCR beta chain sequence and its context. The entry originates in a study of CD8 T cells in Susac syndrome. When the RNA was reverse transcribed, random hexamers were used with an input of roughly 0.45 to 1 ug. TCRdb passed the immunoSEQ multiplex PCR reads through MiXCR, listing each CDR3 protein once. The data show about 250,000 distinct CDR3 sequences, around 93% seen once. Treatment-naive patients with stable or active relapsing-remitting disease served as multiple sclerosis controls. Isolation of CD8+ and CD4+ T cells was performed negatively, whereas enrichment of TEMRA cells was done by FACS. The specimen sequenced was CD4+ T cells from PBMCs. The sequence was obtained from a human donor with multiple sclerosis.

Here the CDR3 reads CASSPNTQGTTEAFF. The CDR3 coding sequence is TGTGCCAGCAGTCCAAACACACAGGGGACCACTGAAGCTTTCTTT. The chain joins TRBV3-1 to TRBJ1-1; 7 nucleotides align to TRBD1. The V and J ends lost 6 bases and 4 bases, in that order; junction bases with no gene match: 11. CDR1 and CDR2 (germline): LGHDT, YNNKEL (reference sequence). The CDR3 spans 15 residues.